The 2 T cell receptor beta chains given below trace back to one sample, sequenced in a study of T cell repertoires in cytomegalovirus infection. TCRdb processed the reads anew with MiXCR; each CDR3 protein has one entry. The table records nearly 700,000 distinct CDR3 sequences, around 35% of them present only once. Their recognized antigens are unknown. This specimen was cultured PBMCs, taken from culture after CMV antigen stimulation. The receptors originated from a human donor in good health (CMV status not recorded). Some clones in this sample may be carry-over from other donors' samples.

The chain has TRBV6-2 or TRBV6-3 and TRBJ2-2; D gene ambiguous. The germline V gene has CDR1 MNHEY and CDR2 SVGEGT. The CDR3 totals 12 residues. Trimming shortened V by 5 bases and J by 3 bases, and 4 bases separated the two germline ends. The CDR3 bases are TGTGCCAGCAGTACCCACACCGGGGAGCTGTTTTTT. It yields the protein CASSTHTGELFF.

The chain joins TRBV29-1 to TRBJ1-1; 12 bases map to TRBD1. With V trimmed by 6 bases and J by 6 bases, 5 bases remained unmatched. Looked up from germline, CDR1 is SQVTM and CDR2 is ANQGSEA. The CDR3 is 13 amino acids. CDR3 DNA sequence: TGCAGCGTGGGACAGGGGGCCTTACCTGAAGCTTTCTTT. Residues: CSVGQGALPEAFF. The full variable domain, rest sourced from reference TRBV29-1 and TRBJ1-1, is SAVISQKPSRDICQRGTSLTIQCQVDSQVTMMFWYRQQPGQSLTLIATANQGSEATYESGFVIDKFPISRPNLTFSTLTVSNMSPEDSSIYLCSVGQGALPEAFFGQGTRLTVV.